This is a list of T cell receptor beta chains from one sample in a study of long-term antiretroviral therapy in people with HIV. Sequencing was performed with immunoSEQ multiplex PCR; in TCRdb, only in-frame clones are kept and a portion is missing. The data show tens of thousands of clones, with over 70% seen just once and approximately 16% held by the top ten. This specimen was unsorted PBMCs, taken around 4.5 years after starting antiretroviral therapy. The receptors stem from a man aged 25-40 years with HIV. Both conserved end residues are trimmed from each CDR3. A D gene is named only where the DNA matches it firmly.

CDR3: ASRPHVWQGLSGYT
J: TRBJ1-2
D: -
V: TRBV2

CDR3: ASSSRGDEAF
J: TRBJ1-1
D: -
V: TRBV9

CDR3: ARRQGNSGNTIY
J: TRBJ1-3
D: TRBD1
V: TRBV30

CDR3: ASSQNLAGGPDTQY
J: TRBJ2-3
D: TRBD2
V: TRBV4-2

CDR3: ASTGHLNTEAF
J: TRBJ1-1
D: -
V: TRBV5-1

CDR3: ASGDGTYEQY
J: TRBJ2-7
D: -
V: TRBV25-1

CDR3: ASSPRGQGLRNEQF
J: TRBJ2-1
D: -
V: TRBV18

CDR3: ASSNYRGEQPQH
J: TRBJ1-5
D: TRBD1
V: TRBV7-2

CDR3: ASSPTGSEAF
J: TRBJ1-1
D: TRBD1
V: TRBV18

CDR3: SAGQDGELF
J: TRBJ2-2
D: TRBD1
V: TRBV29-1

CDR3: ASSLYTGTDEQY
J: TRBJ2-7
D: -
V: TRBV28

CDR3: ASSLTGPWEPQH
J: TRBJ1-5
D: TRBD1
V: TRBV5-1

CDR3: ASSDRVGRGGWNTEAF
J: TRBJ1-1
D: -
V: TRBV6-4

CDR3: ASSPGTGRDGYT
J: TRBJ1-2
D: TRBD1
V: TRBV7-2

CDR3: ASSPAGNTEAF
J: TRBJ1-1
D: -
V: TRBV18

CDR3: ASSHETVNTEAF
J: TRBJ1-1
D: -
V: TRBV4-1

CDR3: ASSPARGGETQY
J: TRBJ2-5
D: -
V: TRBV7-9

CDR3: ASSLSRVYNEQF
J: TRBJ2-1
D: -
V: TRBV7-8

CDR3: ASSYSQGAGEKLF
J: TRBJ1-4
D: -
V: TRBV6-5

CDR3: ASAATSRVGTQY
J: TRBJ2-3
D: TRBD2
V: TRBV9

CDR3: SVDTGREQY
J: TRBJ2-7
D: -
V: TRBV29-1

CDR3: ASQFNLVEETQY
J: TRBJ2-5
D: -
V: TRBV2

CDR3: ASSERGQGGYEQY
J: TRBJ2-7
D: -
V: TRBV10-1

CDR3: ASSEEGQGAYNEQF
J: TRBJ2-1
D: TRBD1
V: TRBV2

CDR3: ASSFKTGSAGELF
J: TRBJ2-2
D: -
V: TRBV7-2

CDR3: ASSPSIDWAGDQH
J: TRBJ1-5
D: -
V: TRBV5-1

CDR3: AWRREGWDEKLF
J: TRBJ1-4
D: -
V: TRBV30

CDR3: ASSASGGIYNEQF
J: TRBJ2-1
D: TRBD2
V: TRBV7-3

CDR3: ASSNSGRAPTDTQY
J: TRBJ2-3
D: TRBD2
V: TRBV10-2

CDR3: ASSGGQGVTDTQY
J: TRBJ2-3
D: TRBD1
V: TRBV9

CDR3: ASSQYVWEEGNQPQH
J: TRBJ1-5
D: -
V: TRBV27

CDR3: ASSLEQTYNSPLH
J: TRBJ1-6
D: -
V: TRBV5-8

CDR3: ASSYDRGGSNGYT
J: TRBJ1-2
D: TRBD1
V: TRBV7-3

CDR3: ASFGTATEAF
J: TRBJ1-1
D: TRBD1
V: TRBV2

CDR3: ASSHNGRSNTGELF
J: TRBJ2-2
D: -
V: TRBV18

CDR3: AWMRQSSNYT
J: TRBJ1-2
D: -
V: TRBV30

CDR3: ASSEFGTGVGEQY
J: TRBJ2-7
D: TRBD1
V: TRBV25-1

CDR3: ASKHLMESGYT
J: TRBJ1-2
D: -
V: TRBV25-1

CDR3: ASSPLAGGPPHTQY
J: TRBJ2-3
D: TRBD2
V: TRBV27

CDR3: ASSFKGDTEAF
J: TRBJ1-1
D: -
V: TRBV5-1

CDR3: ATTSGYSSYEQY
J: TRBJ2-7
D: TRBD2
V: TRBV5-6

CDR3: ASSFQNLDRSQA
J: TRBJ1-2
D: -
V: TRBV7-9

CDR3: ASSTFRRGVETQY
J: TRBJ2-5
D: -
V: TRBV5-1

CDR3: ASRVSDRGHDEQY
J: TRBJ2-7
D: TRBD1
V: TRBV2

CDR3: ASRETGGLSNTEAF
J: TRBJ1-1
D: TRBD1
V: TRBV28

CDR3: ASSLDGVRSSYEQY
J: TRBJ2-7
D: -
V: TRBV5-4

CDR3: ASSPTRTSGRNYEQF
J: TRBJ2-1
D: TRBD2
V: TRBV4-2

CDR3: ASRGTFGTGELF
J: TRBJ2-2
D: -
V: TRBV19

CDR3: ASSVARNTEAF
J: TRBJ1-1
D: -
V: TRBV9

CDR3: ASSLPAGGAGEKLF
J: TRBJ1-4
D: TRBD1
V: TRBV7-9

CDR3: ASSVGLAGRAQY
J: TRBJ2-5
D: TRBD2
V: TRBV9